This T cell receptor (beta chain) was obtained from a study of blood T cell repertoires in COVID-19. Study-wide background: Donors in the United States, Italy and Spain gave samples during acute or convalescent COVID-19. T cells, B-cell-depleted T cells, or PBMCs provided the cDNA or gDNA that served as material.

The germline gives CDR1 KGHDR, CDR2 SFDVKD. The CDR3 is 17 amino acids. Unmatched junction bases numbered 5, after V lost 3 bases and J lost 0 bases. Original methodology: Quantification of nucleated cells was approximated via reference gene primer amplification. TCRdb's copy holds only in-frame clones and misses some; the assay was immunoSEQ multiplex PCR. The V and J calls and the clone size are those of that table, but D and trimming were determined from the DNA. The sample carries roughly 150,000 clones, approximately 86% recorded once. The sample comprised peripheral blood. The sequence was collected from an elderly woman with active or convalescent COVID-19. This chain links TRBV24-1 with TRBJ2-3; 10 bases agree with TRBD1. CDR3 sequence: CATSDLGQGTSTDTQYF. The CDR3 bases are TGTGCCACCAGTGATCTGGGACAGGGGACGAGCACAGATACGCAGTATTTT.